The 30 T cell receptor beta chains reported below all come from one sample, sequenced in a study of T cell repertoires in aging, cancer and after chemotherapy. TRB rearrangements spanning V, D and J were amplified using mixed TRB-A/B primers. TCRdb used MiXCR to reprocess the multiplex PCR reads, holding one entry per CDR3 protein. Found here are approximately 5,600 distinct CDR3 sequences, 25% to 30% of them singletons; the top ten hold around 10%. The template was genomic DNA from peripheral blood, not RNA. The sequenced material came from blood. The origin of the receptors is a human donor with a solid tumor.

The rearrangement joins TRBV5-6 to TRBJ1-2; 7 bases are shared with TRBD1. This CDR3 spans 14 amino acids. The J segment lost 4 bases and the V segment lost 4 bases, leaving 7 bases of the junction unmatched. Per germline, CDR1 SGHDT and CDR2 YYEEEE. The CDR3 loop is CASSPGTAAYGYTF. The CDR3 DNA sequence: TGTGCCAGCAGCCCGGGGACAGCGGCCTATGGCTACACCTTC.

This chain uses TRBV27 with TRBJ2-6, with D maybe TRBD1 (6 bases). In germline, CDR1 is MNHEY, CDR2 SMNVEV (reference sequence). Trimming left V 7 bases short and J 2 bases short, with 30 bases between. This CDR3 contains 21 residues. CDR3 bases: TGTGCCAGCATCACTTTGGTGGGCGAGGGACACCGGGGAGCTGGGGCCAACGTCCTGACTTTC. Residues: CASITLVGEGHRGAGANVLTF.

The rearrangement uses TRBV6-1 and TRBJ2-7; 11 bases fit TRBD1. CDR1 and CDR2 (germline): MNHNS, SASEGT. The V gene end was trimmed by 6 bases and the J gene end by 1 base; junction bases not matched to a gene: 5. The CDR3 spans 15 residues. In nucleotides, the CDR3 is TGTGCCAGCAGGGCCGGGACAGGGGGTTCCTACGAGCAGTACTTC. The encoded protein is CASRAGTGGSYEQYF.

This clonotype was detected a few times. CDR3 DNA: TGTGCCAGTCGACGGACAGGGGAAAGGAATGAGCAGTTCTTC. This sequence encodes CASRRTGERNEQFF. This chain links TRBV19 with TRBJ2-1; 9 bases fit TRBD1. Germline V CDR1 and CDR2: LNHDA, SQIVND (reference sequence). V was pared by 8 bases and J by 7 bases, with 9 bases of the junction left unmatched. CDR3 size: 14 residues.

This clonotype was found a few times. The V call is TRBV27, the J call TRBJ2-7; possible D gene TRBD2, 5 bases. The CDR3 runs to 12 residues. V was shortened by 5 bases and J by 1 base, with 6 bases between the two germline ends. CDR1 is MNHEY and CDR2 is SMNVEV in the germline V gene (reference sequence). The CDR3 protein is CASSGGSYEQYF. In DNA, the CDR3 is TGTGCCAGCAGTGGAGGTTCCTACGAGCAGTACTTC.

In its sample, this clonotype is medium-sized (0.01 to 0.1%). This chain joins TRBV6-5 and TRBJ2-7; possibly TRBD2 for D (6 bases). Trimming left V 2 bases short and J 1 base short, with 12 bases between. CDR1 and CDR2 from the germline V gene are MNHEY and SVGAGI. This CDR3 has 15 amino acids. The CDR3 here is CASSYEAGASYEQYF. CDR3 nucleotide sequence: TGTGCCAGCAGTTACGAAGCGGGTGCTTCCTACGAGCAGTACTTC.

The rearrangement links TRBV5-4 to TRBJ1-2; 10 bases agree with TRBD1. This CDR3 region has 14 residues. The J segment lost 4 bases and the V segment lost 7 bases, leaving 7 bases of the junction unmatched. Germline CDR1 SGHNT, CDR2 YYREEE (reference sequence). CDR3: CASYFGTGVYGYTF. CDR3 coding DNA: TGTGCCAGCTACTTTGGGACAGGGGTCTATGGCTACACCTTC.

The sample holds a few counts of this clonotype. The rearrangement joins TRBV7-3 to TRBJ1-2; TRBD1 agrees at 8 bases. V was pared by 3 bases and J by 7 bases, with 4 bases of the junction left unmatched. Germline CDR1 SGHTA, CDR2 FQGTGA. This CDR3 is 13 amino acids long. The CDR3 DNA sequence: TGTGCCAGCAGCTTTGGACAGGGTCTTGGCTACACCTTC. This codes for CASSFGQGLGYTF. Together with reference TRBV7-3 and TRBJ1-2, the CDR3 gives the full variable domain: GAGVSQTPSNKVTEKGKYVELRCDPISGHTALYWYRQSLGQGPEFLIYFQGTGAADDSGLPNDRFFAVRPEGSVSTLKIQRTERGDSAVYLCASSFGQGLGYTFGSGTRLTVV.

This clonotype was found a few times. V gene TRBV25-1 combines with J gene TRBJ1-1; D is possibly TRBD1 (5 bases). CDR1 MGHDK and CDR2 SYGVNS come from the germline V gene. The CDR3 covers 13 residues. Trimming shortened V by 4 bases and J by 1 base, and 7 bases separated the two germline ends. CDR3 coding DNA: TGTGCCAGCAGTGGGCAGGGGAACACTGAAGCTTTCTTT. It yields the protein CASSGQGNTEAFF.

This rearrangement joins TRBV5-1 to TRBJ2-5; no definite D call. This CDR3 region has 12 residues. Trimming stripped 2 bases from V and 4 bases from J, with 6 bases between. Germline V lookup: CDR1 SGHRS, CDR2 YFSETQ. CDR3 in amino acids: CASSFDRETQYF. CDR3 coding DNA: TGCGCCAGCAGCTTCGATCGAGAGACCCAGTACTTC.

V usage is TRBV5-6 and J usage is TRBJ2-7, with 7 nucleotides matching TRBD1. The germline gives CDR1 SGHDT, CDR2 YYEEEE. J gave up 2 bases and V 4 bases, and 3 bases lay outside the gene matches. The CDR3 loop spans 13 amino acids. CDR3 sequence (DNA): TGTGCCAGCAGCATCGGACAGGCCTACGAGCAGTACTTC. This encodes CASSIGQAYEQYF.

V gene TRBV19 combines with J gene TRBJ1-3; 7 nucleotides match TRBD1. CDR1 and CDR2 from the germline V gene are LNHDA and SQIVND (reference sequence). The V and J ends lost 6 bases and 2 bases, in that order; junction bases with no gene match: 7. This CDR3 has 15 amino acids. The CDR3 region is CASRTPGTAGNTIYF. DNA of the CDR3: TGTGCCAGTAGAACCCCGGGGACAGCTGGAAACACCATATATTTT.

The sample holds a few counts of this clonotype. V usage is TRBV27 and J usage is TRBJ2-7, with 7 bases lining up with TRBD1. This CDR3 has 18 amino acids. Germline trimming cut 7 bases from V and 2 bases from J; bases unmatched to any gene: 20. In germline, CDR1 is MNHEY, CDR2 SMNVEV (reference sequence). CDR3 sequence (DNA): TGTGCCAGCACCCCACTCTCCGGCCCGGGACAGCGACCCTACGAGCAGTACTTC. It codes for CASTPLSGPGQRPYEQYF.

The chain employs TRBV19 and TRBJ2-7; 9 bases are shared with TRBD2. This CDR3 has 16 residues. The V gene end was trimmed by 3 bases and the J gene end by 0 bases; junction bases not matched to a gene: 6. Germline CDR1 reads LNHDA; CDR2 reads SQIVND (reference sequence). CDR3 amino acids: CASSIGLAGTSYEQYF. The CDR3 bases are TGTGCCAGTAGTATTGGGCTAGCGGGAACCTCCTACGAGCAGTACTTC. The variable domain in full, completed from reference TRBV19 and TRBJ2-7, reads DGGITQSPKYLFRKEGQNVTLSCEQNLNHDAMYWYRQDPGQGLRLIYYSQIVNDFQKGDIAEGYSVSREKKESFPLTVTSAQKNPTAFYLCASSIGLAGTSYEQYFGPGTRLTVT.

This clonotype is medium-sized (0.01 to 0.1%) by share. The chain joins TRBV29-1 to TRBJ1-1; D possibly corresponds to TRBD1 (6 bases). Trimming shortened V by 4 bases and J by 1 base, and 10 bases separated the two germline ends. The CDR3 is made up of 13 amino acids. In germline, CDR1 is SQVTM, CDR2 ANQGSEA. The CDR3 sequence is CSVVRTANTEAFF. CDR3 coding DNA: TGCAGCGTTGTCCGGACAGCGAACACTGAAGCTTTCTTT. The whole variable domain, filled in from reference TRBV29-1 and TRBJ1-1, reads SAVISQKPSRDICQRGTSLTIQCQVDSQVTMMFWYRQQPGQSLTLIATANQGSEATYESGFVIDKFPISRPNLTFSTLTVSNMSPEDSSIYLCSVVRTANTEAFFGQGTRLTVV.

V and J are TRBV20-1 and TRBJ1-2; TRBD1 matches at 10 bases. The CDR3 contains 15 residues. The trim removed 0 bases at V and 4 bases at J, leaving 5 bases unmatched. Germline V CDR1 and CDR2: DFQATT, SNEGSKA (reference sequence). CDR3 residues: CSAREGDRGGYGYTF. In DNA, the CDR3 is TGCAGTGCTAGAGAGGGGGACAGGGGAGGCTATGGCTACACCTTC.

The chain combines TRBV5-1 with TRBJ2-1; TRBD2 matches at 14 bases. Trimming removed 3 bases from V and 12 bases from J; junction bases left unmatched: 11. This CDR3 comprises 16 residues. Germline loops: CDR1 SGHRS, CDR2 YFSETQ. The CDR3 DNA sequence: TGCGCCAGCAGCTCGACAGGGACTAGCGGGAGTTTGGGGCAGTTCTTC. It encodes CASSSTGTSGSLGQFF.

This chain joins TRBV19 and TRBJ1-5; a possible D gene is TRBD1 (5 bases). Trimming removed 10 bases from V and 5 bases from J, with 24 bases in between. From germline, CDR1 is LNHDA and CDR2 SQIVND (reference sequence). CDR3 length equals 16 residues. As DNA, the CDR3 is TGTGCCACCGATGCCGGGATCGGCAGGGTTGATCAGCCCCAGCATTTT. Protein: CATDAGIGRVDQPQHF.

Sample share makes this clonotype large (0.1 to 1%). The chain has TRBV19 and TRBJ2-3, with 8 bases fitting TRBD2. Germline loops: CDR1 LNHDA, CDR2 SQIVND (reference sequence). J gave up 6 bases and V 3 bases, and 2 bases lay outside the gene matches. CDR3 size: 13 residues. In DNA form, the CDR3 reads TGTGCCAGTAGTATCACGGGGGGGGATACGCAGTATTTT. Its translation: CASSITGGDTQYF.

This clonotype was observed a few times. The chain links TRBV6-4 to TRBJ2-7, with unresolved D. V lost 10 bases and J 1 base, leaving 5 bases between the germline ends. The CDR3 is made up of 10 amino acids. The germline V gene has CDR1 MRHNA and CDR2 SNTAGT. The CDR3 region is CATTSYEQYF. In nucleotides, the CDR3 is TGTGCCACCACATCCTACGAGCAGTACTTC.

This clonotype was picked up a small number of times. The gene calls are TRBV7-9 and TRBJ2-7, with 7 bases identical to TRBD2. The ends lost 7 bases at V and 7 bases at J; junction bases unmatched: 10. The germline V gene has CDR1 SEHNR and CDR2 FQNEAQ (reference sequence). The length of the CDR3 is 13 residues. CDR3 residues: CASMRDYRSEQYF. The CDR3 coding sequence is TGTGCCAGCATGCGGGACTATCGGAGTGAGCAGTACTTC.

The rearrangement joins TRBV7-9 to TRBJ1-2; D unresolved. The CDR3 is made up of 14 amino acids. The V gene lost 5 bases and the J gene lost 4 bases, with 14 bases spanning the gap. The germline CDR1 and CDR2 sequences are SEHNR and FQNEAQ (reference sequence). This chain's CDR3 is CASSPGRFGYGYTF. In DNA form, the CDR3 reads TGTGCCAGCAGCCCCGGCCGTTTCGGCTATGGCTACACCTTC.

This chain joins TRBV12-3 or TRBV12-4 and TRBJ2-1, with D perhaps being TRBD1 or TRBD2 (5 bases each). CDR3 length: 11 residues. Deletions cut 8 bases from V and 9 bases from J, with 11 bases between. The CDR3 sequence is CASGQGAEQFF. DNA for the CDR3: TGTGCCAGCGGGCAGGGAGCTGAGCAGTTCTTC.

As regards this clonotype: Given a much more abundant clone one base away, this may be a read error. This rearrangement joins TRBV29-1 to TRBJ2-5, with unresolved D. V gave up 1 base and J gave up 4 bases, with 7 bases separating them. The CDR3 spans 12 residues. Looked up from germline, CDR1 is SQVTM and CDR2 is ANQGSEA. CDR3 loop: CSVEGLSETQYF. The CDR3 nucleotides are TGCAGCGTTGAAGGGCTTTCAGAGACCCAGTACTTC.

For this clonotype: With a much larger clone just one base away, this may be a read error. The CDR3 region is CAWSSGTRPEQYF. As DNA, the CDR3 is TGTGCCTGGAGTTCCGGGACTAGACCCGAGCAGTACTTC. This chain uses TRBV30 with TRBJ2-7; 8 nucleotides line up with TRBD2. The germline CDR1 and CDR2 sequences are GTSNPN and SVGIG (reference sequence). This CDR3 is built from 13 residues. J gave up 6 bases and V 2 bases, and 6 bases lay outside the gene matches.

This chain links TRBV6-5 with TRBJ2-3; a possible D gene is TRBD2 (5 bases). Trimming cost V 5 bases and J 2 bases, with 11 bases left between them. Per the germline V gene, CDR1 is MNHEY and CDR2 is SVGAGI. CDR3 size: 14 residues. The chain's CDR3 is CASSPPGNTDTQYF. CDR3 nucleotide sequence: TGTGCCAGCAGTCCTCCCGGGAACACAGATACGCAGTATTTT.

DNA for the CDR3: TGTGCCAGCAGCCAATTTGATGTTTCGGAGACCCAGTACTTC. This sequence encodes CASSQFDVSETQYF. This chain links TRBV14 with TRBJ2-5; no firm D call. CDR1 is SGHDN and CDR2 is FVKESK in the germline V gene. V was clipped by 2 bases and J by 5 bases, with 12 bases between them. This CDR3 is built from 14 residues.

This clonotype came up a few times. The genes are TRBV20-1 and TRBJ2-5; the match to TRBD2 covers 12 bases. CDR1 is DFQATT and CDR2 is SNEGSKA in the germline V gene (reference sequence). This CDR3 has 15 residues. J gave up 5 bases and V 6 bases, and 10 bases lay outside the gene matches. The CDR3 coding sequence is TGCAGTGCCCCTGGACTAGCGGGGAGGCGGGAGACCCAGTACTTC. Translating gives CSAPGLAGRRETQYF.

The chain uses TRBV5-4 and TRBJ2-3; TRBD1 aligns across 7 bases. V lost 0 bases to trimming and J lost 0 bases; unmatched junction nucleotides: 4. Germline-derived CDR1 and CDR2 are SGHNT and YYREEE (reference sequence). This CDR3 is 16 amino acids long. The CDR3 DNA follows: TGTGCCAGCAGCTTGGGAGCAGGGGGTAGCACAGATACGCAGTATTTT. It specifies CASSLGAGGSTDTQYF.

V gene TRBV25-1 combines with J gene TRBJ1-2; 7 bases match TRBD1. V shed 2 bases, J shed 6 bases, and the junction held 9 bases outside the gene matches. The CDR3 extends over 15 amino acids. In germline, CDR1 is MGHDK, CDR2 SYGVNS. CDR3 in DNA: TGTGCCAGCAGTGAACTCGAACAGGGGCTGGATGGCTACACCTTC. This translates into CASSELEQGLDGYTF.